Reported below is one TCR beta chain. Its target is not known. The sample's time point: week 5, during vaccination. It was 300 ug of mutant IDH1 20-mer peptide that made up each vaccine dose, given with topical imiquimod. Using immunoSEQ multiplex PCR, the repertoire was profiled, and TCRdb retains in-frame clones only, with some absent. This sample has roughly 50,000 clones, with about 80% found just once. Looked up from germline, CDR1 is SNHLY and CDR2 is FYNNEI. The germline V and J ends were trimmed by 4 bases and 7 bases, with 7 bases remaining between them. The CDR3 is 11 amino acids. The entry originates in a study of a mutant IDH1 vaccine in newly diagnosed glioma. About the research overall: Patients, over weeks 1, 3, 5, 7, 11, 15, 19 and 23, received a total of eight vaccinations. It was radiotherapy, temozolomide, or both that patients received previously, with most receiving both. Treatment recipients were 62.5% male and around 40% female, and their mean age was around 37 years. Vaccines were begun 4-6 weeks after radiotherapy alone, or with temozolomide cycles.

The chain employs TRBV2 and TRBJ2-5; D gene uncertain. The source material was PBMCs, sampled from a glioma patient whose treatment included an IDH1 peptide vaccine. The sequence came from a young man with glioma. CDR3 sequence (DNA): TGTGCCAGCAGTGTATTGGGGACCCAGTACTTC. This codes for CASSVLGTQYF.